Each of the 9 T cell receptor beta chains below was sequenced from the same sample in a study of tumor-infiltrating lymphocytes in primary liver carcinoma. Priming with a constant-region primer yielded TCR beta cDNA from 450 to 600 ng total RNA. Generation of the TCR beta libraries relied on three nested multiplex PCR rounds using slightly modified ARM-PCR. TRBV1-TRBV30 forward primers paired with a C-beta reverse primer were used in the first two PCR rounds, which ran approximately 10 cycles each. TCRdb analysed the multiplex PCR reads with MiXCR anew, one entry per CDR3 protein. The table has a few hundred thousand distinct CDR3 sequences, nearly 60% seen once; the top ten hold around 15%. Both blood RNA, taken from unsorted whole blood, and germline DNA were extracted. The source material was peripheral blood. The receptors derive from a woman aged 30 to 39 with primary liver carcinoma and hepatitis B virus infection.

V gene TRBV2 combines with J gene TRBJ2-7, with D maybe TRBD1 (5 bases). V lost 3 bases to trimming and J lost 3 bases, with 12 bases between them. The CDR3 spans 14 residues. Germline assignment: CDR1 SNHLY and CDR2 FYNNEI. The CDR3 coding sequence is TGTGCCAGCAGTGACATGCAGGGCGACTACGAGCAGTACTTC. Translated, it gives CASSDMQGDYEQYF.

As to this clonotype: At one of its ends the junction is not consistent with the germline gene, which may arise from a read error. This rearrangement joins TRBV5-6 to TRBJ1-2; possible D gene TRBD1, 5 bases. This CDR3 is built from 17 residues. Germline CDR1 and CDR2: SGHDT and YYEEEE. The CDR3 region has the DNA TGTGCCAGCAGCTTTTCCAGGGAATTGGAAGCTAACTATGGTTACACCTTC. Encoded protein: CASSFSRELEANYGYTF.

This clonotype is a singleton in its sample. A clone one base away is much larger, so this may be a read error. The genes are TRBV29-1 and TRBJ2-1, with D possibly being TRBD2 (6 bases). This CDR3 spans 15 amino acids. V was cut by 6 bases and J by 2 bases, with 17 bases left in between. Germline assignment: CDR1 SQVTM and CDR2 ANQGSEA. The CDR3 DNA follows: TGCAGCGTCTCTAACGGGAGTTTCGCCTACAATGAGCAGTTCTTC. This encodes CSVSNGSFAYNEQFF.

This clonotype was detected many times. V is TRBV12-3 or TRBV12-4 and J is TRBJ2-5, with D uncertain. CDR3 length: 14 amino acids. The V end was cut by 4 bases, the J end by 5 bases, with 14 bases between. The CDR3 sequence is CASSSLVLFETQYF. The CDR3 bases are TGTGCCAGCAGTTCGCTAGTGCTTTTTGAGACCCAGTACTTC.

Note on this clonotype: This may be a read error, as it is one base from a much larger clone. CDR3 in amino acids: CSVDDRPGSTDTQYF. As DNA, the CDR3 is TGCAGCGTTGACGACCGACCGGGAAGCACAGATACGCAGTATTTT. J is TRBJ2-3 and V is TRBV29-1; possible D gene TRBD2, 5 bases. Germline V gives CDR1 SQVTM, CDR2 ANQGSEA. There are 15 residues in the CDR3. Deletions cut 3 bases from V and 0 bases from J, with 13 bases between.

The sample holds many counts of this clonotype. V and J are TRBV12-3 or TRBV12-4 and TRBJ2-3, with a possible D match to TRBD2 (6 bases). V shed 3 bases and J shed 6 bases, with 16 bases lying between them. This CDR3 contains 15 residues. The DNA for the CDR3 is TGTGCCAGCAGTTTGTTCGGGGGTCTAAGTGATACGCAGTATTTT. Translated: CASSLFGGLSDTQYF.

Concerning this clonotype itself: Since a much larger clone is just one base distant, this may be a read error. The genes are TRBV4-2 and TRBJ2-1; D might be TRBD1 (5 bases). The V gene lost 1 base and the J gene lost 6 bases, with 13 bases spanning the gap. Germline-derived CDR1 and CDR2 are LGHNA and YNFKEQ. The CDR3 extends over 15 amino acids. CDR3 amino acids: CASSQVVRGPNEQFF. Written as DNA, the CDR3 is TGTGCCAGCAGCCAAGTGGTTAGGGGCCCCAATGAGCAGTTCTTC.

The chain is built from TRBV6-5 and TRBJ2-1, with 10 bases identical to TRBD2. CDR3 size: 15 residues. The ends lost 0 bases at V and 9 bases at J; junction bases unmatched: 5. Germline V gives CDR1 MNHEY, CDR2 SVGAGI. The CDR3: CASSYSASGRREQFF. The CDR3 region has the DNA TGTGCCAGCAGTTACTCGGCTAGCGGGAGACGTGAGCAGTTCTTC.

Notes on this clonotype: A much larger clone is a single base away; this may be a read error. This chain uses TRBV29-1 with TRBJ2-7; D perhaps matches TRBD1 (6 bases). The V end was cut by 4 bases, the J end by 9 bases, with 19 bases between. CDR1 and CDR2 from the germline V gene are SQVTM and ANQGSEA. This CDR3 has 13 amino acids. For the CDR3, the DNA is TGCAGCGTTGTCCATCTCAGGGGCGGAGGGCAGTACTTC. It is translated as CSVVHLRGGGQYF.